The 18 T cell receptor beta chains below were found in one sample sequenced in a study of cytomegalovirus exposure and HLA in healthy donors (dated by TCRdb to 2017 to 2019). Library method: the immunoSEQ multiplex PCR assay. A mixture of 60 forward primers for TCR Vbeta segments and 13 reverse primers for TCR Jbeta segments was used in the multiplex PCR. What TCRdb holds here is the immuneACCESS table cut down to in-frame rearrangements. Part of the clones is not present; checked against another copy, under half of the missing clones reflect an unresolved V gene, and the others are unexplained. The sample table lists some 52,000 clones, approximately 70% of them with a count of one. The ten top clones hold over 8% of the sample. The sequencing sample was made of PBMCs. The receptors derive from a woman aged 50 to 60 in good health and CMV-seronegative.

CDR3 region: CASSPGTGLEQFF. The CDR3 DNA reads as TGTGCCAGCAGCCCAGGGACAGGGCTTGAGCAGTTCTTC. This chain connects TRBV5-4 to TRBJ2-1; TRBD1 aligns across 9 bases. Germline lookup yields CDR1 SGHNT and CDR2 YYREEE (reference sequence). CDR3 size: 13 residues. J was trimmed by 9 bases and V by 4 bases; bases with no gene match: 5.

The V gene is TRBV9, the J gene TRBJ2-3; D is uncertain. From germline, CDR1 is SGDLS and CDR2 YYNGEE. V dropped 4 bases and J dropped 4 bases, with 7 bases sitting between them. There are 12 residues in the CDR3. The CDR3 coding sequence is TGTGCCAGCAGCCTCTCGGCAGATACGCAGTATTTT. This sequence encodes CASSLSADTQYF.

Worth noting for this clone: This specimen includes other DNA sequences encoding the same CDR3. This chain joins TRBV29-1 and TRBJ1-1; TRBD1 agrees at 9 bases. Germline V CDR1 and CDR2: SQVTM, ANQGSEA. The CDR3 loop spans 14 amino acids. The junction had 12 bases not matched to a gene; V was cut back by 7 bases and J by 6 bases. CDR3 DNA sequence: TGCAGCGCCCTCCTCGACAGGGGGGCCCCTGAAGCTTTCTTT. It specifies CSALLDRGAPEAFF.

The J gene is TRBJ1-4, the V gene TRBV6-1; TRBD1 agrees at 7 bases. Germline-derived CDR1 and CDR2 are MNHNS and SASEGT. J was trimmed by 8 bases and V by 4 bases; bases with no gene match: 10. CDR3 length equals 15 residues. CDR3 nucleotides: TGTGCCAGCAGTGGAAGACAGGGAAGAGAGGAAAAACTGTTTTTT. Its translation: CASSGRQGREEKLFF.

The chain is built from TRBV28 and TRBJ2-7; 10 bases agree with TRBD1. The trim removed 5 bases at V and 6 bases at J, leaving 10 bases unmatched. The CDR3 consists of 15 residues. Germline CDR1 reads MDHEN; CDR2 reads SYDVKM. The CDR3 here is CASSPPGQGPIEQYF. CDR3 DNA sequence: TGTGCCAGCAGTCCACCGGGACAGGGGCCTATCGAGCAGTACTTC.

The chain combines TRBV28 with TRBJ2-7; D uncertain. Trimming pared 10 bases from V and 4 bases from J, leaving 11 bases between. Per germline, CDR1 MDHEN and CDR2 SYDVKM. The CDR3 length is 11 residues. The CDR3 sequence is CATFTNYEQYF. DNA for the CDR3: TGTGCCACCTTCACTAATTACGAGCAGTACTTC.

This chain links TRBV2 with TRBJ1-1, with D tentatively TRBD1 (6 bases). The CDR3 length is 13 residues. Per the germline V gene, CDR1 is SNHLY and CDR2 is FYNNEI. V was pared by 5 bases and J by 2 bases, with 9 bases between. The CDR3 is CASSLDSNTEAFF. The CDR3 DNA reads as TGTGCCAGCAGTCTGGACAGTAACACTGAAGCTTTCTTT. The variable domain in full, with the rest retrieved from reference TRBV2 and TRBJ1-1, is EPEVTQTPSHQVTQMGQEVILRCVPISNHLYFYWYRQILGQKVEFLVSFYNNEISEKSEIFDDQFSVERPDGSNFTLKIRSTKLEDSAMYFCASSLDSNTEAFFGQGTRLTVV.

The genes are TRBV29-1 and TRBJ1-2, with 9 bases aligning to TRBD1. This CDR3 has 14 amino acids. CDR1 SQVTM and CDR2 ANQGSEA come from the germline V gene. The junction had 5 bases not matched to a gene; V was cut back by 1 base and J by 5 bases. As DNA, the CDR3 is TGCAGCGTTGAAGTTAACAGGGGGCCATATGGCTACACCTTC. Its translation is CSVEVNRGPYGYTF.

This clone was seen more than once but under ten times. The chain uses TRBV7-9 and TRBJ1-4; TRBD1 agrees at 8 bases. There are 15 residues in the CDR3. From germline, CDR1 is SEHNR and CDR2 FQNEAQ (reference sequence). V was pared by 2 bases and J by 8 bases, with 7 bases of the junction left unmatched. Here the CDR3 DNA reads TGTGCCAGCAGCTTACCTCTGGGACAGGAGGAAAAACTGTTTTTT. Encoded protein: CASSLPLGQEEKLFF.

This clone appeared a few times. The chain recombines TRBV11-2 with TRBJ2-1; a weak D match, TRBD2 (5 bases). The germline gives CDR1 SGHAT, CDR2 FQNNGV. The CDR3 runs to 14 residues. Trimming left V 3 bases short and J 10 bases short, with 16 bases between. The CDR3 loop is CASSFSRLEVEQFF. The CDR3, as DNA: TGTGCCAGCAGCTTCTCGCGACTGGAGGTCGAGCAGTTCTTC.

This chain links TRBV30 with TRBJ2-7; 11 positions agree with TRBD1. V gave up 8 bases and J gave up 4 bases; unmatched junction bases: 4. The CDR3 has 12 residues. In germline, CDR1 is GTSNPN, CDR2 SVGIG (reference sequence). The CDR3 DNA reads TGTGCCGTCGGGACAGGGGGGTACGAGCAGTACTTC. It yields the protein CAVGTGGYEQYF.

V is TRBV6-1 and J is TRBJ2-1; TRBD1 is a possible D gene (6 bases). Germline CDR1 is MNHNS and CDR2 is SASEGT. V lost 4 bases to trimming and J lost 9 bases, with 10 bases between them. This CDR3 comprises 12 residues. In nucleotides, the CDR3 is TGTGCCAGCAGTGCACGGGACATTGAGCAGTTCTTC. It encodes CASSARDIEQFF.

This chain joins TRBV2 and TRBJ1-1, with 7 positions matching TRBD1. The V segment lost 5 bases and the J segment 4 bases; nucleotides outside the gene matches: 4. The CDR3 is 13 residues long. CDR1 is SNHLY, CDR2 FYNNEI, per germline. The CDR3 DNA reads TGTGCCAGCAGTCCACAGGGGAGCACTGAAGCTTTCTTT. It yields the protein CASSPQGSTEAFF.

The table lists this clone with a few counts. The V call is TRBV7-7, the J call TRBJ2-2, with TRBD1 identical over 7 bases. The junction had 3 bases not matched to a gene; V was cut back by 5 bases and J by 6 bases. The CDR3 length is 13 residues. From germline, CDR1 is SSHAT and CDR2 FNYEAQ (reference sequence). The CDR3 nucleotides read TGTGCCAGCAGCCCCCAGGGGGCCGGGGAGCTGTTTTTT. Protein sequence: CASSPQGAGELFF.

The chain combines TRBV7-2 with TRBJ2-5; D not resolved. The germline gives CDR1 SGHTA, CDR2 FQGNSA. V was trimmed by 4 bases and J by 1 base, leaving 7 bases between them. The CDR3 is 13 residues long. Written as DNA, the CDR3 is TGTGCCAGCAGCTCCTATTTCCAAGAGACCCAGTACTTC. Translated, it gives CASSSYFQETQYF. The full variable domain, rest sourced from reference TRBV7-2 and TRBJ2-5, is GAGVSQSPSNKVTEKGKDVELRCDPISGHTALYWYRQSLGQGLEFLIYFQGNSAPDKSGLPSDRFSAERTGGSVSTLTIQRTQQEDSAVYLCASSSYFQETQYFGPGTRLLVL.

In its sample, this clone was seen once. This rearrangement joins TRBV7-9 to TRBJ1-3; 7 bases align to TRBD1. This CDR3 has 14 residues. V gave up 3 bases and J gave up 8 bases; unmatched junction bases: 7. Per germline, CDR1 SEHNR and CDR2 FQNEAQ (reference sequence). This CDR3 is CASSLQGEVDTIYF. The CDR3 DNA follows: TGTGCCAGCAGCTTGCAGGGGGAGGTCGACACCATATATTTT.

The chain has TRBV4-2 and TRBJ2-3; the D gene is possibly TRBD1 (6 bases). The CDR3 is made up of 14 amino acids. V was clipped by 4 bases and J by 3 bases, with 11 bases between them. The germline CDR1 and CDR2 sequences are LGHNA and YNFKEQ. CDR3 loop: CASSPQGWTDTQYF. The CDR3 DNA reads as TGTGCCAGCAGCCCACAGGGATGGACAGATACGCAGTATTTT.

The V and J genes are TRBV18 and TRBJ2-1, with 9 bases fitting TRBD1. V gave up 5 bases and J gave up 4 bases; unmatched junction bases: 9. Germline V lookup: CDR1 KGHSH, CDR2 LQKENI. This CDR3 comprises 16 residues. Here the CDR3 DNA reads TGTGCCAGCTCATCGGACCGGGACAGGGCTTACAATGAGCAGTTCTTC. It encodes CASSSDRDRAYNEQFF.